Each of the 12 T cell receptor beta chains below was sequenced from the same sample in a study of blood T cell repertoires in COVID-19. Sequencing used immunoSEQ multiplex PCR; TCRdb keeps in-frame clones, though not all of them. The sample carries around 70,000 clones, approximately 90% recorded once. The sequenced material came from peripheral blood. Receptor source: a woman aged 55-70 years with active COVID-19.

This clone was counted once. The chain carries TRBV20-1 and TRBJ1-1, with D maybe TRBD1 (5 bases). Trimming removed 3 bases at V and 7 bases at J, with 15 bases between. Germline V gene lookup returns CDR1 DFQATT and CDR2 SNEGSKA (reference sequence). The CDR3 length is 13 residues. The CDR3 coding sequence is TGCAGTGCTAGTTCCAGGGATTATTTTGAAGCTTTCTTT. It yields the protein CSASSRDYFEAFF.

V gene TRBV27 combines with J gene TRBJ2-7; 9 positions agree with TRBD2. Germline V gives CDR1 MNHEY, CDR2 SMNVEV (reference sequence). With V trimmed by 3 bases and J by 0 bases, 6 bases remained unmatched. This CDR3 is built from 16 residues. The DNA of the CDR3 is TGTGCCAGCAGTTTTAAGAGCGGGAGGAACTCCTACGAGCAGTACTTC. As protein: CASSFKSGRNSYEQYF.

V usage is TRBV25-1 and J usage is TRBJ2-7; TRBD1 matches 7 bases. J lost 6 bases, V lost 4 bases, and 12 bases had no gene match. The germline gives CDR1 MGHDK, CDR2 SYGVNS. The CDR3 runs to 15 residues. CDR3 in DNA: TGTGCCAGCAGTGGATCCACAGGGGCCCCGAGCGAGCAGTACTTC. Translating gives CASSGSTGAPSEQYF.

This chain uses TRBV25-1 with TRBJ2-1; TRBD1 agrees at 9 bases. The CDR3 extends over 17 amino acids. Germline V lookup: CDR1 MGHDK, CDR2 SYGVNS. V was clipped by 1 base and J by 8 bases; unmatched bases: 12. The chain's CDR3 is CASSESDRGSGGDEQFF. The CDR3 DNA is TGTGCCAGCAGTGAATCGGACAGGGGTTCGGGTGGAGATGAGCAGTTCTTC.

The chain links TRBV30 to TRBJ2-7; 8 nucleotides align to TRBD1. J lost 6 bases, V lost 4 bases, and 5 bases had no gene match. The CDR3 runs 12 residues. Germline V gives CDR1 GTSNPN, CDR2 SVGIG (reference sequence). The CDR3 nucleotides are TGTGCCTGGACCCGGACAGGGCGCGAGCAGTACTTC. Amino acids: CAWTRTGREQYF.

This clone turned up a few times. The V and J genes are TRBV4-2 and TRBJ2-1; D not resolved. The V and J ends lost 4 bases and 5 bases respectively, with 21 bases between them. The germline V gene encodes CDR1 LGHNA and CDR2 YNFKEQ. This CDR3 has 17 residues. Written as DNA, the CDR3 is TGTGCCAGCAGCCCTGGGTCAAGCGCCGCCGAAGACAATGAGCAGTTCTTC. Residues: CASSPGSSAAEDNEQFF.

V is TRBV7-9 and J is TRBJ1-3; perhaps TRBD1 as D (6 bases). Germline values: CDR1 SEHNR, CDR2 FQNEAQ (reference sequence). The CDR3 spans 15 residues. Trimming cost V 2 bases and J 1 base, with 9 bases left between them. The CDR3 loop reads CASSLSQGSGNTIYF. In nucleotides, the CDR3 is TGTGCCAGCAGCTTATCACAGGGTTCTGGAAACACCATATATTTT.

The chain is built from TRBV6-2 or TRBV6-3 and TRBJ1-5; tentative D call: TRBD1 (6 bases). Germline V CDR1 and CDR2: MNHEY, SVGEGT. CDR3 length equals 13 residues. Trimming took 5 bases from V and 6 from J, leaving 11 bases between them. The CDR3 sequence: CASSDTGIQPQHF. In DNA, the CDR3 is TGTGCCAGCAGTGACACAGGGATTCAGCCCCAGCATTTT.

J is TRBJ1-1 and V is TRBV28; TRBD1 agrees at 8 bases. Germline V lookup: CDR1 MDHEN, CDR2 SYDVKM. The CDR3 contains 16 residues. The V segment lost 3 bases and the J segment 0 bases; nucleotides outside the gene matches: 6. Written as DNA, the CDR3 is TGTGCCAGCAGTTTTGGAGGGACAGGAATGAACACTGAAGCTTTCTTT. Translation: CASSFGGTGMNTEAFF.

V gene TRBV6-5 combines with J gene TRBJ1-6, with TRBD1 as a possible D gene (5 bases). This CDR3 has 12 amino acids. The germline V gene encodes CDR1 MNHEY and CDR2 SVGAGI. The V end was cut by 9 bases, the J end by 14 bases, with 17 bases between. The CDR3 spells CASTRTGGTLHF. The CDR3 DNA sequence: TGTGCCAGTACTCGGACGGGGGGTACCCTCCACTTT.

V is TRBV24-1 and J is TRBJ2-7; 9 bases match TRBD1. With 2 bases clipped from V and 8 bases from J, the junction kept 9 bases outside the gene matches. Germline values: CDR1 KGHDR, CDR2 SFDVKD. The CDR3 covers 15 residues. The CDR3 reads CATSDSGTGYVQQYF. In nucleotides, the CDR3 is TGTGCCACCAGTGATTCCGGGACAGGGTATGTACAGCAGTACTTC.

The chain couples TRBV6-6 to TRBJ1-2, with TRBD1 matching over 8 bases. Germline V gives CDR1 MNHNY, CDR2 SVGAGI (reference sequence). The CDR3 consists of 13 residues. The J segment lost 4 bases and the V segment lost 6 bases, leaving 4 bases of the junction unmatched. In DNA, the CDR3 is TGTGCCAGCAGACCGACAGGGGTCTATGGCTACACCTTC. Translating gives CASRPTGVYGYTF.